This T cell receptor beta chain was recorded in a study of T cells after posttransplantation cyclophosphamide. Peripheral blood was collected from the related graft donor on the marrow donation day. V gave up 6 bases and J gave up 5 bases, with 7 bases separating them. The V gene's germline CDR1 is MGHRA and CDR2 YSYEKL. CDR3 size: 11 residues. Overall study results and limits: Donor-recipient repertoire similarity was low at 1-2 months, rising over year one.

As to this clone: The antigen is unknown.

Profiling relied on immunoSEQ multiplex PCR, and the TCRdb table lists in-frame clones only, not all of them. The sample records about 13,000 clones, over 75% being singletons. The chain recombines TRBV4-1 with TRBJ2-5; D may be TRBD2 (6 bases). The sequence came from a man aged 45-65 years in good health, CMV-negative, and a related stem cell transplant donor. Specimen: memory CD4+ T cells sorted from PBMCs. The CDR3, as DNA: TGCGCCAGCAGGGGGAGGGAGACCCAGTACTTC. Its protein product is CASRGRETQYF.